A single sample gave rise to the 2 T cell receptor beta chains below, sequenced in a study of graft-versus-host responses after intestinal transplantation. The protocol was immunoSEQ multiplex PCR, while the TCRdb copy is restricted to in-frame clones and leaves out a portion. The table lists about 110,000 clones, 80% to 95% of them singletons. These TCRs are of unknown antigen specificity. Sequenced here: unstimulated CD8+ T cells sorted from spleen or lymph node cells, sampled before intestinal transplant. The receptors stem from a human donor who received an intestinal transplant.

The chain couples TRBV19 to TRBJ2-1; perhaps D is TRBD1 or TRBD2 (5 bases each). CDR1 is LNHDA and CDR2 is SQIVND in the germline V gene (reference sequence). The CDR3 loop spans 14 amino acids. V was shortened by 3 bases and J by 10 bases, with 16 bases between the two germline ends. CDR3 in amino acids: CASSMGTTTGEQFF. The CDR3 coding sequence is TGTGCCAGTAGTATGGGGACCACGACCGGGGAGCAGTTCTTC.

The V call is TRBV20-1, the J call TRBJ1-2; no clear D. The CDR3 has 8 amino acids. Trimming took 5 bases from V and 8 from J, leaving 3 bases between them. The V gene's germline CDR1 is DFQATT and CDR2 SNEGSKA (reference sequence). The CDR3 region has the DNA TGCAGTGCTGGCGGCTACACCTTC. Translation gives CSAGGYTF.